The 14 T cell receptor beta chains reported below all come from one sample, sequenced in a study of blood T cell repertoires in COVID-19. Generated by immunoSEQ multiplex PCR, the TCRdb table keeps only in-frame clones and is missing some. The table has 200,000 to 250,000 clones, approximately 81% seen once; the top ten hold just under 20%. Sequenced input: peripheral blood. Source of these receptors: a man aged 25 to 40 with active or convalescent COVID-19.

The chain employs TRBV4-1 and TRBJ1-1; D is uncertain. Trimming took off 0 bases at V and 1 base at J, with 3 bases between the two ends. This CDR3 has 13 amino acids. CDR1 is MGHRA, CDR2 YSYEKL, per germline. The chain's CDR3 is CASSQDRNTEAFF. In nucleotides, the CDR3 is TGCGCCAGCAGCCAAGATAGGAACACTGAAGCTTTCTTT.

The chain recombines TRBV4-1 with TRBJ1-4; a possible D gene is TRBD1 (5 bases). This CDR3 comprises 14 residues. In germline, CDR1 is MGHRA, CDR2 YSYEKL. Deletions cut 2 bases from V and 6 bases from J, with 10 bases between. Written as DNA, the CDR3 is TGCGCCAGCAGCCAAAGGGGATGGGATGAAAAACTGTTTTTT. Protein sequence: CASSQRGWDEKLFF.

This clone is a singleton in its sample. The chain carries TRBV3-1 (or the pseudogene TRBV3-2) and TRBJ1-5; D is ambiguous. Deletions cut 5 bases from V and 6 bases from J, with 11 bases between. The CDR3 is 13 amino acids. CDR1 and CDR2 from the germline V gene are LGHDT and YNNKEL (reference sequence). The CDR3 protein is CASSTDRGQPQHF. CDR3 bases: TGTGCCAGCAGCACGGACCGGGGTCAGCCCCAGCATTTT.

The rearrangement uses TRBV12-3 or TRBV12-4 and TRBJ2-3; D perhaps matches TRBD1 (6 bases). The CDR3 is made up of 13 amino acids. Between the trimmed V and J ends, which lost 3 bases and 6 bases, there was a span of 10 bases. The CDR3 bases are TGTGCCAGCAGTTTGTGGGGGCAGGATACGCAGTATTTT. Residues: CASSLWGQDTQYF.

The genes are TRBV7-9 and TRBJ2-1, with 8 bases identical to TRBD2. V lost 5 bases to trimming and J lost 0 bases; unmatched junction nucleotides: 9. CDR1 SEHNR and CDR2 FQNEAQ come from the germline V gene (reference sequence). The length of the CDR3 is 17 residues. The CDR3 loop is CASSQVGLEHSYNEQFF. Here the CDR3 DNA reads TGTGCCAGCAGCCAAGTGGGACTAGAACACTCCTACAATGAGCAGTTCTTC.

This chain connects TRBV21-1 to TRBJ1-5. TRBV21-1 corresponds to a pseudogene. This CDR3 has 17 amino acids. The CDR3 protein is CASSKSPNPPGNQPQHF. For the CDR3, the DNA is TGTGCCAGCAGCAAATCCCCGAACCCGCCGGGCAATCAGCCCCAGCATTTT.

This clone has just a few counts. This chain uses TRBV11-2 with TRBJ1-2; 7 bases line up with TRBD1. The CDR3 runs 15 residues. The germline gives CDR1 SGHAT, CDR2 FQNNGV. The V gene end was trimmed by 3 bases and the J gene end by 1 base; junction bases not matched to a gene: 5. The CDR3 is CASSLGQSFNYGYTF. In nucleotides, the CDR3 is TGTGCCAGCAGCTTGGGACAGTCATTTAACTATGGCTACACCTTC.

V and J are TRBV21-1 and TRBJ1-5. TRBV21-1 is a pseudogene segment. This CDR3 spans 15 amino acids. As DNA, the CDR3 is TGTGCCAGCAGCAAACGTAGAATCAGCAATCAGCCCCAGCATTTT. Residues: CASSKRRISNQPQHF.

This rearrangement joins TRBV3-1 (or the pseudogene TRBV3-2) to TRBJ2-5; 10 nucleotides align to TRBD1. V lost 4 bases to trimming and J lost 1 base; unmatched junction nucleotides: 6. Germline assignment: CDR1 LGHDT and CDR2 YNNKEL (reference sequence). This CDR3 contains 16 residues. CDR3 bases: TGTGCCAGCAGCCTATATGGGACAGGGGCCCAAGAGACCCAGTACTTC. As protein: CASSLYGTGAQETQYF.

V is TRBV7-9 and J is TRBJ1-3; maybe TRBD1 (6 bases). CDR3 length: 15 amino acids. Germline CDR1 and CDR2: SEHNR and FQNEAQ (reference sequence). V was pared by 5 bases and J by 3 bases, with 14 bases between. The CDR3 bases are TGTGCCAGCAGCCCCCGGACAGCCTTTGGAAACACCATATATTTT. Translated: CASSPRTAFGNTIYF.

The chain employs TRBV27 and TRBJ2-7, with a tentative D call TRBD1 (6 bases). CDR1 MNHEY and CDR2 SMNVEV come from the germline V gene (reference sequence). CDR3 size: 14 residues. V lost 3 bases and J 3 bases, leaving 12 bases between the germline ends. The CDR3 nucleotides are TGTGCCAGCAGTTTCAGGGGTCCACGCTACGAGCAGTACTTC. Its translation is CASSFRGPRYEQYF.

The V gene is TRBV28, the J gene TRBJ2-1; D may be TRBD2 (6 bases). The CDR3 extends over 15 amino acids. Per the germline V gene, CDR1 is MDHEN and CDR2 is SYDVKM. Trimming shortened V by 4 bases and J by 6 bases, and 16 bases separated the two germline ends. The CDR3 protein is CASSSPGGGTNEQFF. CDR3 DNA: TGTGCCAGCAGTTCCCCGGGTGGGGGGACCAATGAGCAGTTCTTC.

The chain has TRBV28 and TRBJ1-4; tentative D call: TRBD1 (5 bases). V was pared by 3 bases and J by 8 bases, with 16 bases between. Germline-derived CDR1 and CDR2 are MDHEN and SYDVKM. This CDR3 spans 15 amino acids. Written as DNA, the CDR3 is TGTGCCAGCAGTTTTTCGGGGGGTATGCAAGAAAAACTGTTTTTT. Encoded protein: CASSFSGGMQEKLFF.

V is TRBV5-5 and J is TRBJ1-2; the match to TRBD1 covers 8 bases. There are 14 residues in the CDR3. CDR1 is SGHKS, CDR2 YYEKEE, per germline (reference sequence). Trimming took 4 bases from V and 3 from J; bases not matched to a gene: 5. CDR3 nucleotides: TGTGCCAGCAGCACCCAGGGGGCGTACTATGGCTACACCTTC. As protein: CASSTQGAYYGYTF.